This TCR beta chain was captured by sequencing in a study of CD8 T cells in ankylosing spondylitis. This clonotype showed up just a few times. The antigen remains unidentified. One entry per CDR3 protein results from TCRdb running MiXCR on the 5' RACE reads. Of about 750,000 distinct CDR3 sequences listed, over 15% are singletons. The V and J ends lost 3 bases and 3 bases respectively, with 16 bases between them. Germline-derived CDR1 and CDR2 are MDHEN and SYDVKM. The CDR3 covers 16 residues. Overall study findings and caveats: Within ankylosing spondylitis blood, a TCR beta motif made up of under 10 highly homologous variants appeared to be characteristic.

The chain combines TRBV28 with TRBJ2-3, with TRBD1 as a possible D gene (5 bases). This clonotype originated in a male donor with ankylosing spondylitis. Input material: blood, either unsorted or a sorted T cell fraction (not recorded which). The DNA for the CDR3 is TGTGCCAGCAGTTTTCCCCCTGCAGGGAAAACAGATACGCAGTATTTT. This translates into CASSFPPAGKTDTQYF.